This T cell receptor beta chain appears in the sequencing data of a study of blood T cell repertoires in COVID-19. Study information: Material from acute and convalescent COVID-19 was sourced from the United States, Italy and Spain.

Per the authors' pipeline: The assay estimated nucleated cells by amplifying reference gene primers. Clones were sequenced by immunoSEQ multiplex PCR, and TCRdb holds only the in-frame ones, with some missing. V and J calls and clone size are copied from that table; D and trimming were computed from the DNA. The sample lists 110,000 or so clones, about 88% occurring once. This CDR3 has 14 residues. With 6 bases clipped from V and 1 base from J, the junction kept 4 bases outside the gene matches. Germline V lookup: CDR1 SGHDT, CDR2 YYEEEE. The sequence was collected from a woman between 65 and 79 years old who had recovered from COVID-19. The chain combines TRBV5-6 with TRBJ2-3, with 8 positions matching TRBD2. Material for sequencing was peripheral blood. CDR3 loop: CASTLREGTDTQYF. The CDR3 DNA sequence: TGTGCCAGCACCCTGCGGGAGGGCACAGATACGCAGTATTTT. Based on the CDR3 plus reference TRBV5-6 and TRBJ2-3, the full variable domain is DAGVTQSPTHLIKTRGQQVTLRCSPKSGHDTVSWYQQALGQGPQFIFQYYEEEERQRGNFPDRFSGHQFPNYSSELNVNALLLGDSALYLCASTLREGTDTQYFGPGTRLTVL.